This TCR beta chain stems from a study of blood T cell repertoires in COVID-19. Study overall: Italy, Spain and the United States were the sources of the convalescent and acute COVID-19 samples.

Under the authors' procedure: Estimates of nucleated cell counts were drawn from the amplification of reference gene primers. The repertoire was sequenced with immunoSEQ multiplex PCR; TCRdb's copy has only in-frame clones and lacks some. V and J calls and clone size are those listed in that table; D and trimming were worked out from the DNA. The table has approximately 71,000 clones, 70% to 80% seen once. CDR3 length equals 16 residues. V was pared by 5 bases and J by 7 bases, with 13 bases of the junction left unmatched. The germline CDR1 and CDR2 sequences are SGHRS and YFSETQ. Sequencing was done on a sample of peripheral blood. This sequence joins TRBV5-1 and TRBJ2-1; 9 nucleotides agree with TRBD1. This clonotype was sampled from a man aged 60-69 years with active or convalescent COVID-19. CDR3 residues: CASSLPRDRVPNEQFF. As DNA, the CDR3 is TGCGCCAGCAGTCTTCCCCGGGACAGGGTGCCTAATGAGCAGTTCTTC.